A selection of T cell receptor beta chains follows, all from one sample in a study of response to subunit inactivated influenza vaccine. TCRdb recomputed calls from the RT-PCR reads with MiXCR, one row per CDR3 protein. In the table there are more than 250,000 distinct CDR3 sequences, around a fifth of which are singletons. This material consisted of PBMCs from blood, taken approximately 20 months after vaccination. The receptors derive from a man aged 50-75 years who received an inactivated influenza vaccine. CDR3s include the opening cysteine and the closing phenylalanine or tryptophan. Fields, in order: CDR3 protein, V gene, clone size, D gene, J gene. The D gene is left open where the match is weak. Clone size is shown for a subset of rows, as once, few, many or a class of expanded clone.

CDR3 protein: CASSTTPGEAFF; V gene: TRBV6-2/TRBV6-3; clone size: .; D gene: .; J gene: TRBJ1-1
CDR3 protein: CASKERGALNEQFF; V gene: TRBV2; clone size: .; D gene: TRBD2; J gene: TRBJ2-1
CDR3 protein: CASSYAGDTEAFF; V gene: TRBV6-6; clone size: many; D gene: .; J gene: TRBJ1-1
CDR3 protein: CASSQVVASSLNIQYF; V gene: TRBV4-2; clone size: .; D gene: .; J gene: TRBJ2-4
CDR3 protein: CASSVQGTNQPQHF; V gene: TRBV7-2; clone size: .; D gene: TRBD1; J gene: TRBJ1-5
CDR3 protein: CAANPGTSGGATDTQYF; V gene: TRBV2; clone size: .; D gene: TRBD2; J gene: TRBJ2-3
CDR3 protein: CASRSRIDSLNTGELFF; V gene: TRBV21-1; clone size: .; D gene: .; J gene: TRBJ2-2
CDR3 protein: CASSYSGGRNYGYTF; V gene: TRBV6-5; clone size: few; D gene: .; J gene: TRBJ1-2
CDR3 protein: CASSQDMDWGKLFF; V gene: TRBV4-3; clone size: .; D gene: .; J gene: TRBJ1-4
CDR3 protein: CASSAQRVASTDTQYF; V gene: TRBV9; clone size: few; D gene: .; J gene: TRBJ2-3
CDR3 protein: CASSFFGQPRADTQYF; V gene: TRBV12-3/TRBV12-4; clone size: few; D gene: .; J gene: TRBJ2-3
CDR3 protein: CASSLFAYEQFF; V gene: TRBV5-5; clone size: .; D gene: .; J gene: TRBJ2-1
CDR3 protein: CASSALASTYNEQFF; V gene: TRBV7-3; clone size: .; D gene: .; J gene: TRBJ2-1
CDR3 protein: CAWSYRAVGYGYTF; V gene: TRBV30; clone size: .; D gene: .; J gene: TRBJ1-2
CDR3 protein: CSVGGSGGTFYNEQFF; V gene: TRBV29-1; clone size: .; D gene: TRBD2; J gene: TRBJ2-1
CDR3 protein: CASSRTGRLGTNEKLFF; V gene: TRBV5-1; clone size: few; D gene: TRBD1; J gene: TRBJ1-4
CDR3 protein: CASSLERATNGYTF; V gene: TRBV5-1; clone size: .; D gene: .; J gene: TRBJ1-2